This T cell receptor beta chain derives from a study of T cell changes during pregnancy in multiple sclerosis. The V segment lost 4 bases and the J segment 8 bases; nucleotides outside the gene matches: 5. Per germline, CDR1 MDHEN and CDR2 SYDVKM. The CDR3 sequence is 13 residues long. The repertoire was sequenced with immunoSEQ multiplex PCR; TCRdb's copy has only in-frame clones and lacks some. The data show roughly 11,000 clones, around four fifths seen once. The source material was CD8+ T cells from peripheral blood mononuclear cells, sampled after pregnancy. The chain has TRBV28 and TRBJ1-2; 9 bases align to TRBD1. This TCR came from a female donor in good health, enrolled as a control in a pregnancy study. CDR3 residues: CASSWDRAGGYTF. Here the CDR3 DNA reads TGTGCCAGCAGTTGGGACAGGGCGGGAGGCTACACCTTC.